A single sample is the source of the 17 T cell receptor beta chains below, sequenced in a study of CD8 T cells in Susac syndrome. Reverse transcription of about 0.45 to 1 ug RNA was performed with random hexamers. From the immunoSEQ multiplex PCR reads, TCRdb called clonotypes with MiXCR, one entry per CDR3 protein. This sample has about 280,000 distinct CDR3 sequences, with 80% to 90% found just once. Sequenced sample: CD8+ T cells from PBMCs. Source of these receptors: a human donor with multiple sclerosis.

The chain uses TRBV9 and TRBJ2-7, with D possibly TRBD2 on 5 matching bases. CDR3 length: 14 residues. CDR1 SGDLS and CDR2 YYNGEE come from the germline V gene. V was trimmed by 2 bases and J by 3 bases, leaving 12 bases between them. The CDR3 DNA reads TGTGCCAGCAGCGTGGGCGGGTCCTTCTACGAGCAGTACTTC. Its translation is CASSVGGSFYEQYF. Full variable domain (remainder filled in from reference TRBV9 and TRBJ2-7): DSGVTQTPKHLITATGQRVTLRCSPRSGDLSVYWYQQSLDQGLQFLIQYYNGEERAKGNILERFSAQQFPDLHSELNLSSLELGDSALYFCASSVGGSFYEQYFGPGTRLTVT.

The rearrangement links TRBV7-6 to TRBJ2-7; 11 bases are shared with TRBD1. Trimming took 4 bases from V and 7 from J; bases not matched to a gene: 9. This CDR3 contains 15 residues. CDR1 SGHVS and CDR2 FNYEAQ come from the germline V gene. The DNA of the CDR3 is TGTGCCAGCAGCTGGGCTGGACAGGGGGCGCGAGAGCAGTACTTC. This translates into CASSWAGQGAREQYF.

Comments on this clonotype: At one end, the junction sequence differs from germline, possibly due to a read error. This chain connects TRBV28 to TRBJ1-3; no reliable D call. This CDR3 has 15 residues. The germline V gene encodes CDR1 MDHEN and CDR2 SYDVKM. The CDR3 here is CASTPGQSSRNTIYF. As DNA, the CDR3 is TGTGCCAGCACCCCTGGGCAGAGCTCTAGAAACACCATATATTTT.

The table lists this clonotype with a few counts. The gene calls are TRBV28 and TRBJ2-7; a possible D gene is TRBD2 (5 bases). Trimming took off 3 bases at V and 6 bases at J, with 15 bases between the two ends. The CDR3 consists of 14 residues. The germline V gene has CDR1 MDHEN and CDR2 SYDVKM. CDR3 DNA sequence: TGTGCCAGCAGTTTGGTCGGGGATCCGGGCGAGCAGTACTTC. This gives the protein CASSLVGDPGEQYF.

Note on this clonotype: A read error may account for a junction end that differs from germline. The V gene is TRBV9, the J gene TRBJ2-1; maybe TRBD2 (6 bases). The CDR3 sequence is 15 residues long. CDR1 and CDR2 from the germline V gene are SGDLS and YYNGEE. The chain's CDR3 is CASSVGRTSYNEQFF. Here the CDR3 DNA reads TGTGCTAGCAGCGTAGGGAGGACATCCTACAATGAGCAGTTCTTC.

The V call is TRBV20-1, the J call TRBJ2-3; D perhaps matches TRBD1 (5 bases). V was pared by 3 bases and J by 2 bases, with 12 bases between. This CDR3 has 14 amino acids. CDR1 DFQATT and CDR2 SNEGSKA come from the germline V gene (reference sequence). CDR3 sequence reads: CSARSRTLTDTQYF. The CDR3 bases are TGCAGTGCTAGGAGTCGGACACTCACAGATACGCAGTATTTT.

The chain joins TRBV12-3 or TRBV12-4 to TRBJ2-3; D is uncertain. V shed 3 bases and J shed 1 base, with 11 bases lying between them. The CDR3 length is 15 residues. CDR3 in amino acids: CASSFGGPGTDTQYF. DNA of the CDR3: TGTGCCAGCAGTTTTGGCGGACCCGGCACAGATACGCAGTATTTT.

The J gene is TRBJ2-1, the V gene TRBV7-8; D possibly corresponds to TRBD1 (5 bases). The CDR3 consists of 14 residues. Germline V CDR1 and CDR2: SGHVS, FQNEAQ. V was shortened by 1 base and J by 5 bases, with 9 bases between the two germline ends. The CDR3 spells CASSLGTPDNEQFF. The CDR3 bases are TGTGCCAGCAGCTTAGGGACACCCGACAATGAGCAGTTCTTC.

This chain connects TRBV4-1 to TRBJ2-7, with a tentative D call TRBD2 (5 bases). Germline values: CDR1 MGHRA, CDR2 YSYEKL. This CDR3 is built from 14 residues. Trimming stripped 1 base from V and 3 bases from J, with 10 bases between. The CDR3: CASSQGRGIYEQYF. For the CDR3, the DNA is TGCGCCAGCAGCCAAGGAAGAGGGATCTACGAGCAGTACTTC.

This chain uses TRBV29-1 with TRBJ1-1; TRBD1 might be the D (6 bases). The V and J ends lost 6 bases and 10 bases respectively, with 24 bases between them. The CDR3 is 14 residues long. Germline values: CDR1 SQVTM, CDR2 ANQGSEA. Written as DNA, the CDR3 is TGCAGCGTCCCCGAGCCGACAACAGGGCTGGGAGCTTTCTTT. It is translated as CSVPEPTTGLGAFF.

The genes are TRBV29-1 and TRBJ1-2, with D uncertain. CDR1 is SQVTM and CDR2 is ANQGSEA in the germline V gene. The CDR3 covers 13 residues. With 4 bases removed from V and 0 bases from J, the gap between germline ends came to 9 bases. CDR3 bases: TGCAGCGTTGTCAGCCGAACTAACTATGGCTACACCTTC. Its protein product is CSVVSRTNYGYTF.

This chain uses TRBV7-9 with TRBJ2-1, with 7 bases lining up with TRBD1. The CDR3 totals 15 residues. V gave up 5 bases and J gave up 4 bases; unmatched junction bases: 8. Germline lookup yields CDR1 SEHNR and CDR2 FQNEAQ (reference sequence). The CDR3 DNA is TGTGCCAGCAGCCAGACAGGGAAGCGGTACAATGAGCAGTTCTTC. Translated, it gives CASSQTGKRYNEQFF. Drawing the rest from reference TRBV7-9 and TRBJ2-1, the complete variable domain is DTGVSQNPRHKITKRGQNVTFRCDPISEHNRLYWYRQTLGQGPEFLTYFQNEAQLEKSRLLSDRFSAERPKGSFSTLEIQRTEQGDSAMYLCASSQTGKRYNEQFFGPGTRLTVL.

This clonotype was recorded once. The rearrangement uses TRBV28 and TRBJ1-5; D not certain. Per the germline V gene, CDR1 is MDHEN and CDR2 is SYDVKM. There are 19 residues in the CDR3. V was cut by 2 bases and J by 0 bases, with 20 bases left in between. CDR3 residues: CASSLNPSDVTYSNQPQHF. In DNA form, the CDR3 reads TGTGCCAGCAGTTTAAACCCCTCCGACGTAACCTATAGCAATCAGCCCCAGCATTTT.

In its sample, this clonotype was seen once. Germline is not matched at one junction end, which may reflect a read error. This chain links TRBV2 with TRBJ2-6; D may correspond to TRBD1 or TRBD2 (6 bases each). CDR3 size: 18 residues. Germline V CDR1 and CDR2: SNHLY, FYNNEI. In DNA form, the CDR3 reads TGTGCCAGCAGTGACAGACAGGAGGGGGACTCTGGGACCAACGTCCTGACTTTC. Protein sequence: CASSDRQEGDSGTNVLTF.

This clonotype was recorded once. In DNA, the CDR3 is TGTGCCAGCAAACGTTCGGACCTTGCCTACGAGCAGTACTTC. As protein: CASKRSDLAYEQYF. The chain joins TRBV28 to TRBJ2-7, with no clear D. Trimming left V 7 bases short and J 2 bases short, with 15 bases between. CDR1 and CDR2 from the germline V gene are MDHEN and SYDVKM. This CDR3 comprises 14 residues.

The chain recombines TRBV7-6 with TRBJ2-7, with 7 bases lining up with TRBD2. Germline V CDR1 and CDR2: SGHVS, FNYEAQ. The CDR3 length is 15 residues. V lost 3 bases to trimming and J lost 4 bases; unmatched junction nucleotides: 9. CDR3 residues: CASSFRGGRFYEQYF. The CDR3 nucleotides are TGTGCCAGCAGCTTTCGGGGCGGGAGATTTTACGAGCAGTACTTC.

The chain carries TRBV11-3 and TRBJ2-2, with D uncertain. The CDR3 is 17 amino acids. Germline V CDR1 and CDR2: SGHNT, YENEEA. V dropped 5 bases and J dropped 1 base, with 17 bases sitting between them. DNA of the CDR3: TGTGCCAGCAGCGCCTCCTTAGGGTTTGGGAACACCGGGGAGCTGTTTTTT. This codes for CASSASLGFGNTGELFF.